Below are 28 T cell receptor beta chains sequenced from a single sample in a study of T cells in Graves' hyperthyroidism and ophthalmopathy. RNA transcripts gave rise to amplified TCR beta CDR3 regions. A set of HTBI primers served as the primers for a first-round RT-PCR of the TCR CDR3. MiXCR, run by TCRdb on the multiplex PCR reads, gives a single entry per CDR3 protein. The sample contains some 500,000 distinct CDR3 sequences, around 16% of which appear only once. The specimen was blood. The receptors were sampled from a woman in her 30s with Graves' ophthalmopathy.

The chain employs TRBV20-1 and TRBJ1-2; D is undetermined. Germline-derived CDR1 and CDR2 are DFQATT and SNEGSKA (reference sequence). Trimming stripped 6 bases from V and 6 bases from J, with 11 bases between. The CDR3 runs 11 residues. This CDR3 reads CSASRINGYTF. CDR3 coding DNA: TGCAGTGCCAGTCGGATCAATGGCTACACCTTC.

The chain joins TRBV20-1 to TRBJ1-4, with 9 positions matching TRBD1. CDR1 and CDR2 (germline): DFQATT, SNEGSKA (reference sequence). The CDR3 runs 14 residues. V lost 6 bases, J lost 6 bases, and 8 bases stayed unmatched. The CDR3 DNA sequence: TGCAGTGCCGCCGAGGGACAGGGATATGAAAAACTGTTTTTT. The encoded protein is CSAAEGQGYEKLFF.

This clonotype has at least ten counts. The rearrangement links TRBV20-1 to TRBJ2-1; D is ambiguous. Germline V gene sequence: CDR1 DFQATT, CDR2 SNEGSKA (reference sequence). This CDR3 spans 16 amino acids. V was cut by 3 bases and J by 8 bases, with 23 bases left in between. CDR3 sequence: CSASRLADITRDEQFF. The DNA for the CDR3 is TGCAGTGCTAGCAGACTGGCTGACATCACAAGGGATGAGCAGTTCTTC.

The table lists this clonotype with a few counts. The chain combines TRBV5-1 with TRBJ2-3; either TRBD1 or TRBD2 may fit D (6 bases each). Trimming stripped 2 bases from V and 4 bases from J, with 14 bases between. The CDR3 sequence is 15 residues long. CDR1 and CDR2 (germline): SGHRS, YFSETQ. The CDR3 is CASSLGGKGADTQYF. The CDR3 DNA is TGCGCCAGCAGCTTAGGCGGGAAGGGGGCAGATACGCAGTATTTT. Looking up the rest from reference TRBV5-1 and TRBJ2-3 gives the full variable domain: KAGVTQTPRYLIKTRGQQVTLSCSPISGHRSVSWYQQTPGQGLQFLFEYFSETQRNKGNFPGRFSGRQFSNSRSEMNVSTLELGDSALYLCASSLGGKGADTQYFGPGTRLTVL.

This clonotype was seen ten or more times. The chain carries TRBV3-1 and TRBJ2-2, with TRBD2 matching over 10 bases. V shed 5 bases, J shed 5 bases, and the junction held 11 bases outside the gene matches. This CDR3 region has 17 residues. Germline V gives CDR1 LGHDT, CDR2 YNNKEL (reference sequence). CDR3 nucleotides: TGTGCCAGCAGCTTTCGCGGGACTAGCGCACCAACCGGGGAGCTGTTTTTT. It translates to CASSFRGTSAPTGELFF. Together with reference TRBV3-1 and TRBJ2-2, the CDR3 gives the full variable domain: DTAVSQTPKYLVTQMGNDKSIKCEQNLGHDTMYWYKQDSKKFLKIMFSYNNKELIINETVPNRFSPKSPDKAHLNLHINSLELGDSAVYFCASSFRGTSAPTGELFFGEGSRLTVL.

This clonotype has just a few counts. The chain is built from TRBV7-2 and TRBJ1-6; the D is unclear. V lost 5 bases and J lost 6, with 14 bases in between. Germline-derived CDR1 and CDR2 are SGHTA and FQGNSA. This CDR3 is built from 15 residues. CDR3 coding DNA: TGTGCCAGCAGCGATAGAGGGCAGTCTAATTCACCCCTCCACTTT. Residues: CASSDRGQSNSPLHF.

This clonotype was counted many times. The genes are TRBV11-2 and TRBJ1-2; D gene uncertain. Germline V lookup: CDR1 SGHAT, CDR2 FQNNGV. V shed 5 bases and J shed 5 bases, with 21 bases lying between them. The CDR3 contains 16 residues. DNA of the CDR3: TGTGCCAGCAGCGCGCTATCGGACCGGGCGGTGTATGGCTACACCTTC. Translation gives CASSALSDRAVYGYTF.

This clonotype came up many times. The rearrangement joins TRBV20-1 to TRBJ1-2, with D uncertain. The CDR3 totals 11 residues. V was trimmed by 3 bases and J by 4 bases, leaving 6 bases between them. CDR1 and CDR2 from the germline V gene are DFQATT and SNEGSKA (reference sequence). The CDR3 DNA follows: TGCAGTGCTAGGGCCGGCTATGGCTACACCTTC. Residues: CSARAGYGYTF.

This clonotype was detected ten times or more. The chain combines TRBV30 with TRBJ2-2; 8 bases align to TRBD1. The CDR3 has 14 residues. Germline loops: CDR1 GTSNPN, CDR2 SVGIG (reference sequence). V was clipped by 0 bases and J by 6 bases; unmatched bases: 3. CDR3 residues: CAWSVIQGAGELFF. CDR3 coding DNA: TGTGCCTGGAGTGTAATACAGGGGGCCGGGGAGCTGTTTTTT.

This clonotype was found a few times. The chain links TRBV20-1 to TRBJ2-3, with D perhaps TRBD2 (5 bases). Trimming took 6 bases from V and 2 from J, leaving 15 bases between them. Germline V gene data show CDR1 as DFQATT and CDR2 as SNEGSKA (reference sequence). This CDR3 spans 14 amino acids. CDR3 amino acids: CSAAQRLNTDTQYF. The CDR3 DNA sequence: TGCAGTGCCGCACAGAGACTAAACACAGATACGCAGTATTTT.

There are a few counts of this clonotype. The rearrangement joins TRBV11-2 to TRBJ2-7; 7 bases agree with TRBD2. Trimming cost V 5 bases and J 2 bases; bases outside gene matches: 9. CDR3 length: 15 amino acids. Germline V gene sequence: CDR1 SGHAT, CDR2 FQNNGV. This CDR3 reads CASSPIAGHTYEQYF. Here the CDR3 DNA reads TGTGCCAGCAGCCCTATAGCGGGTCATACCTACGAGCAGTACTTC. Looking up the rest from reference TRBV11-2 and TRBJ2-7 gives the full variable domain: EAGVAQSPRYKIIEKRQSVAFWCNPISGHATLYWYQQILGQGPKLLIQFQNNGVVDDSQLPKDRFSAERLKGVDSTLKIQPAKLEDSAVYLCASSPIAGHTYEQYFGPGTRLTVT.

This clonotype was recorded at least ten times. The chain carries TRBV5-1 and TRBJ2-7; D possibly corresponds to TRBD2 (5 bases). CDR3 length: 13 amino acids. Germline values: CDR1 SGHRS, CDR2 YFSETQ. V dropped 0 bases and J dropped 5 bases, with 9 bases sitting between them. This chain's CDR3 is CASSLAEANEQYF. CDR3 nucleotides: TGCGCCAGCAGCTTGGCGGAGGCTAACGAGCAGTACTTC.

This clonotype has a handful of counts. The genes are TRBV3-1 and TRBJ2-7, with 8 bases matching TRBD2. CDR3 length: 16 amino acids. V was pared by 3 bases and J by 2 bases, with 9 bases of the junction left unmatched. Per germline, CDR1 LGHDT and CDR2 YNNKEL (reference sequence). For the CDR3, the DNA is TGTGCCAGCAGCCATCACCGGCTAGCGGGCCCCTACGAGCAGTACTTC. It yields the protein CASSHHRLAGPYEQYF.

This clonotype was seen only a few times. This rearrangement joins TRBV20-1 to TRBJ1-5; possibly TRBD1 for D (5 bases). This CDR3 has 14 amino acids. CDR1 is DFQATT and CDR2 is SNEGSKA in the germline V gene (reference sequence). Trimming removed 1 base from V and 4 bases from J, with 11 bases in between. The DNA for the CDR3 is TGCAGTGCTAGAGTTTTCAAGGGGAATCAGCCCCAGCATTTT. It is translated as CSARVFKGNQPQHF.

This clonotype was seen repeatedly, ten times or more. The chain employs TRBV12-3 or TRBV12-4 and TRBJ1-2; possible D gene TRBD1, 5 bases. The CDR3 has 15 amino acids. Trimming took 1 base from V and 5 from J, leaving 14 bases between them. CDR3 sequence (DNA): TGTGCCAGCAGTTTAGGTACCAGGGTACCGTATGGCTACACCTTC. Translating gives CASSLGTRVPYGYTF.

This clonotype has a count of ten or more. J is TRBJ2-5 and V is TRBV11-2; D might be TRBD2 (5 bases). Germline CDR1 SGHAT, CDR2 FQNNGV. CDR3 size: 15 residues. V lost 1 base and J lost 2, with 11 bases in between. Here the CDR3 reads CASSLGDSEQETQYF. The CDR3 nucleotides read TGTGCCAGCAGCTTAGGGGATAGCGAGCAAGAGACCCAGTACTTC.

The rearrangement joins TRBV5-1 to TRBJ2-4, with D tentatively TRBD1 (6 bases). The CDR3 is 16 amino acids. Germline loops: CDR1 SGHRS, CDR2 YFSETQ. V was pared by 6 bases and J by 0 bases, with 16 bases between. The CDR3 loop is CASTPSTGLAKNIQYF. In DNA, the CDR3 is TGCGCCAGCACCCCATCGACAGGTCTAGCCAAAAACATTCAGTACTTC.

The chain joins TRBV12-3 or TRBV12-4 to TRBJ2-5, with a possible D match to TRBD2 (5 bases). This CDR3 has 12 residues. Trimming took off 8 bases at V and 6 bases at J, with 13 bases between the two ends. The CDR3 region has the DNA TGTGCCAGCCGCGGACTTGAAAAGACCCAGTACTTC. This translates into CASRGLEKTQYF.

This clonotype has only a few counts. The chain has TRBV30 and TRBJ1-1; 9 bases fit TRBD1. This CDR3 comprises 13 residues. The ends lost 8 bases at V and 7 bases at J; junction bases unmatched: 11. CDR1 is GTSNPN, CDR2 SVGIG, per germline (reference sequence). CDR3 sequence reads: CATSGTGTGEAFF. The CDR3, as DNA: TGTGCCACCTCCGGGACAGGGACTGGTGAAGCTTTCTTT.

This clonotype was seen repeatedly, ten times or more. The chain combines TRBV15 with TRBJ2-7, with TRBD1 as a possible D gene (6 bases). Germline V CDR1 and CDR2: LNHNV, YYDKDF (reference sequence). This CDR3 has 13 amino acids. V lost 5 bases, J lost 1 base, and 9 bases lay in between. The CDR3 DNA reads as TGTGCCACCAGCGTCGACAGGTCCTACGAGCAGTACTTC. Translated: CATSVDRSYEQYF.

The sample holds many counts of this clonotype. The V gene is TRBV27, the J gene TRBJ2-5, with 10 bases that match TRBD2. Germline-derived CDR1 and CDR2 are MNHEY and SMNVEV (reference sequence). The CDR3 is 19 residues long. The ends lost 4 bases at V and 3 bases at J; junction bases unmatched: 17. The CDR3: CASSSTILAGEAGKETQYF. The CDR3 DNA is TGTGCCAGCAGTTCGACTATCCTAGCGGGAGAAGCGGGAAAAGAGACCCAGTACTTC.

This clonotype was counted at least ten times. The gene calls are TRBV7-2 and TRBJ2-3; 7 nucleotides line up with TRBD1. This CDR3 is built from 16 residues. The V and J ends lost 3 bases and 10 bases, in that order; junction bases with no gene match: 16. Germline V CDR1 and CDR2: SGHTA, FQGNSA. The CDR3 is CASSFLRGPEFGSQYF. CDR3 sequence (DNA): TGTGCCAGCAGCTTCCTTAGGGGGCCGGAATTTGGATCGCAGTATTTT.

This clonotype was recorded many times. The chain is built from TRBV18 and TRBJ2-3; 9 positions match TRBD1. This CDR3 has 15 residues. The germline V gene has CDR1 KGHSH and CDR2 LQKENI. J gave up 0 bases and V 5 bases, and 3 bases lay outside the gene matches. For the CDR3, the DNA is TGTGCCAGCTCAACACAGGGGGCTAGCACAGATACGCAGTATTTT. Residues: CASSTQGASTDTQYF. Full variable domain (missing parts from reference TRBV18 and TRBJ2-3): NAGVMQNPRHLVRRRGQEARLRCSPMKGHSHVYWYRQLPEEGLKFMVYLQKENIIDESGMPKERFSAEFPKEGPSILRIQQVVRGDSAAYFCASSTQGASTDTQYFGPGTRLTVL.

This clonotype was counted many times. This sequence joins TRBV7-3 and TRBJ2-2; 7 positions match TRBD1. J lost 5 bases, V lost 4 bases, and 4 bases had no gene match. CDR1 is SGHTA and CDR2 is FQGTGA in the germline V gene. There are 14 residues in the CDR3. This CDR3 reads CASSSYRGTGELFF. The CDR3 DNA follows: TGTGCCAGCAGCTCCTACAGGGGTACCGGGGAGCTGTTTTTT.

This clonotype showed up just a few times. This chain uses TRBV2 with TRBJ1-1, with D hard to call. Trimming shortened V by 8 bases and J by 0 bases, and 4 bases separated the two germline ends. This CDR3 region has 11 residues. CDR1 is SNHLY, CDR2 FYNNEI, per germline. The chain's CDR3 is CASLLNTEAFF. CDR3 coding DNA: TGTGCCAGCCTACTGAACACTGAAGCTTTCTTT.

This clonotype was counted ten times or more. This sequence joins TRBV30 and TRBJ2-7; D gene ambiguous. V lost 4 bases to trimming and J lost 1 base, with 11 bases between them. Germline-derived CDR1 and CDR2 are GTSNPN and SVGIG (reference sequence). This CDR3 is built from 13 residues. CDR3 amino acids: CAWIDPASYEQYF. CDR3 bases: TGTGCCTGGATTGACCCGGCTTCCTACGAGCAGTACTTC.

The gene calls are TRBV5-1 and TRBJ1-4; tentatively, D is TRBD1 (6 bases). Deletions cut 7 bases from V and 3 bases from J, with 16 bases between. From germline, CDR1 is SGHRS and CDR2 YFSETQ. This CDR3 has 15 amino acids. The CDR3 protein is CASSYRGAANEKLFF. In DNA, the CDR3 is TGCGCCAGCTCCTACCGGGGGGCCGCTAATGAAAAACTGTTTTTT. The whole variable domain, filled in from reference TRBV5-1 and TRBJ1-4, reads KAGVTQTPRYLIKTRGQQVTLSCSPISGHRSVSWYQQTPGQGLQFLFEYFSETQRNKGNFPGRFSGRQFSNSRSEMNVSTLELGDSALYLCASSYRGAANEKLFFGSGTQLSVL.

The sample holds a few counts of this clonotype. This sequence joins TRBV28 and TRBJ1-5; 11 bases map to TRBD1. The CDR3 contains 16 residues. Trimming removed 6 bases from V and 3 bases from J; junction bases left unmatched: 7. CDR1 and CDR2 from the germline V gene are MDHEN and SYDVKM. The CDR3 nucleotides are TGTGCCAGCAGACTAGGGACAGGGGGGGCCAATCAGCCCCAGCATTTT. Its protein is CASRLGTGGANQPQHF.